The next 20 T cell receptor beta chains were all read from a single sample in a study of T cells after posttransplantation cyclophosphamide. A marrow graft followed busulfan-fludarabine conditioning, with cyclophosphamide on days +3 and +4. Assay used: immunoSEQ multiplex PCR; TCRdb lists only in-frame clones, some missing. The table lists roughly 11,000 clones, 90% to 95% of them singletons. The sequencing used PBMCs, collected after allogeneic stem cell transplant with posttransplant cyclophosphamide. The receptor set was obtained from a female patient aged 25-40 years who received an allogeneic stem cell transplant from an unrelated donor, was CMV-positive, and had no GVHD. Some T cells may be provided by the graft donor.

This rearrangement joins TRBV25-1 to TRBJ2-7, with TRBD2 identical over 9 bases. J gave up 1 base and V 8 bases, and 3 bases lay outside the gene matches. Germline CDR1 reads MGHDK; CDR2 reads SYGVNS. The CDR3 covers 13 residues. CDR3 coding DNA: TGTGCCAGCGATAGCGGGAGTTCCTACGAGCAGTACTTC. Its translation is CASDSGSSYEQYF.

V is TRBV29-1 and J is TRBJ1-4; no reliable D call. This CDR3 has 14 amino acids. Germline V CDR1 and CDR2: SQVTM, ANQGSEA. V was cut by 1 base and J by 8 bases, with 14 bases left in between. CDR3 amino acids: CSVEVVGSREKLFF. In DNA form, the CDR3 reads TGCAGCGTTGAAGTGGTGGGCTCCCGGGAAAAACTGTTTTTT.

This chain uses TRBV6-1 with TRBJ1-5; possibly TRBD1 for D (5 bases). The CDR3 is made up of 13 amino acids. Germline V CDR1 and CDR2: MNHNS, SASEGT. V lost 4 bases to trimming and J lost 5 bases, with 9 bases between them. The CDR3 nucleotides are TGTGCCAGCAGTGGGACCAGGGATCAGCCCCAGCATTTT. This codes for CASSGTRDQPQHF.

The chain uses TRBV5-1 and TRBJ2-2; weak D call: TRBD1 (5 bases). Trimming pared 0 bases from V and 0 bases from J, leaving 6 bases between. The CDR3 extends over 15 amino acids. Germline loops: CDR1 SGHRS, CDR2 YFSETQ. The CDR3 loop reads CASSLAGPNTGELFF. In DNA, the CDR3 is TGCGCCAGCAGCTTGGCAGGGCCGAACACCGGGGAGCTGTTTTTT.

As for this clone: Compared with germline, one end of the junction differs, possibly owing to a read error. V is TRBV28 and J is TRBJ1-3; D might be TRBD1 (5 bases). The CDR3 loop spans 14 amino acids. Germline assignment: CDR1 MDHEN and CDR2 SYDVKM. The chain's CDR3 is CTSSFQGSGNTIYF. The CDR3 DNA reads TGTACCAGCAGTTTCCAGGGATCTGGAAACACCATATATTTT.

The V call is TRBV11-2, the J call TRBJ2-7; D is unresolved. This CDR3 spans 14 amino acids. Deletions cut 1 base from V and 1 base from J, with 8 bases between. CDR1 is SGHAT and CDR2 is FQNNGV in the germline V gene. The CDR3 DNA reads TGTGCCAGCAGCTTAGCGTACCAGTCCTACGAGCAGTACTTC. Protein sequence: CASSLAYQSYEQYF.

J is TRBJ1-5 and V is TRBV27; a weak D match, TRBD1 (6 bases). Trimming shortened V by 6 bases and J by 2 bases, and 8 bases separated the two germline ends. CDR3 size: 13 residues. From germline, CDR1 is MNHEY and CDR2 SMNVEV (reference sequence). CDR3 sequence (DNA): TGTGCCAGCAGGGGACACGGCAATCAGCCCCAGCATTTT. As protein: CASRGHGNQPQHF.

The chain combines TRBV4-2 with TRBJ2-2, with 8 bases matching TRBD1. This CDR3 has 15 amino acids. Germline values: CDR1 LGHNA, CDR2 YNFKEQ. V dropped 4 bases and J dropped 4; count of bases not matched to a gene: 5. CDR3 sequence: CASSLGQGPTGELFF. CDR3 DNA sequence: TGTGCCAGCAGCCTTGGACAGGGTCCCACCGGGGAGCTGTTTTTT.

The chain combines TRBV29-1 with TRBJ1-5; D perhaps matches TRBD1 (6 bases). Trimming stripped 5 bases from V and 7 bases from J, with 15 bases between. Germline V gives CDR1 SQVTM, CDR2 ANQGSEA. This CDR3 is 13 amino acids long. CDR3 nucleotide sequence: TGCAGCGTTAAGACAGGAGTTGGACAGCCCCAGCATTTT. Protein product: CSVKTGVGQPQHF. The whole variable domain, filled in from reference TRBV29-1 and TRBJ1-5, reads SAVISQKPSRDICQRGTSLTIQCQVDSQVTMMFWYRQQPGQSLTLIATANQGSEATYESGFVIDKFPISRPNLTFSTLTVSNMSPEDSSIYLCSVKTGVGQPQHFGDGTRLSIL.

The CDR3 spells CASSLLAGSDYEQYF. DNA for the CDR3: TGTGCCAGCAGTTTACTAGCGGGAAGTGACTACGAGCAGTACTTC. This chain joins TRBV5-6 and TRBJ2-7, with 10 bases fitting TRBD2. The germline CDR1 and CDR2 sequences are SGHDT and YYEEEE. The J segment lost 3 bases and the V segment lost 5 bases, leaving 8 bases of the junction unmatched. CDR3 length: 15 amino acids.

The chain joins TRBV7-8 to TRBJ1-5, with unresolved D. Germline CDR1 and CDR2: SGHVS and FQNEAQ. The CDR3 sequence is 17 residues long. The V gene lost 3 bases and the J gene lost 3 bases, with 18 bases spanning the gap. The CDR3 is CASSLGRRTIYNQPQHF. CDR3 bases: TGTGCCAGCAGCTTGGGGAGACGGACTATCTACAATCAGCCCCAGCATTTT.

This clone came up once. The genes are TRBV29-1 and TRBJ2-7; D possibly corresponds to TRBD1 (6 bases). The CDR3 is 14 amino acids. The ends were cut back, 4 bases at V and 2 bases at J, with 15 bases in the middle. CDR1 is SQVTM and CDR2 is ANQGSEA in the germline V gene. The CDR3 reads CSVARDTRPYEQYF. CDR3 in DNA: TGCAGCGTTGCCCGGGACACCCGACCCTACGAGCAGTACTTC.

The CDR3 coding sequence is TGTGCCAGCAGAAGTACAGCCAGCACAGATACGCAGTATTTT. This sequence encodes CASRSTASTDTQYF. The gene calls are TRBV28 and TRBJ2-3; D call uncertain. Germline assignment: CDR1 MDHEN and CDR2 SYDVKM. V was shortened by 6 bases and J by 0 bases, with 10 bases between the two germline ends. CDR3 length: 14 amino acids.

The chain combines TRBV5-5 with TRBJ1-6, with D perhaps matching TRBD1 (5 bases). The CDR3 consists of 15 residues. V lost 6 bases and J lost 9, with 19 bases in between. Germline loops: CDR1 SGHKS, CDR2 YYEKEE (reference sequence). In DNA form, the CDR3 reads TGTGCCAGCACCAACGAGGACATAGGGTTTTCACCCCTCCACTTT. Protein product: CASTNEDIGFSPLHF.

The V gene is TRBV5-6, the J gene TRBJ2-1; no clear D gene. CDR3 length equals 16 residues. V lost 0 bases and J 2 bases, leaving 12 bases between the germline ends. Germline V lookup: CDR1 SGHDT, CDR2 YYEEEE. CDR3 nucleotide sequence: TGTGCCAGCAGCTTGGAAGATCTAGGAGCCTACAATGAGCAGTTCTTC. It encodes CASSLEDLGAYNEQFF.

The chain combines TRBV30 with TRBJ1-5; the match to TRBD1 covers 11 bases. V shed 1 base, J shed 9 bases, and the junction held 8 bases outside the gene matches. The CDR3 loop spans 15 amino acids. Germline V lookup: CDR1 GTSNPN, CDR2 SVGIG (reference sequence). The CDR3 coding sequence is TGTGCCTGGAGTGGGGACAGGGGGACCCCAGGGCCCCAGCATTTT. Translated, it gives CAWSGDRGTPGPQHF.

V is TRBV30 and J is TRBJ2-3; 8 nucleotides align to TRBD2. Germline V gene lookup returns CDR1 GTSNPN and CDR2 SVGIG (reference sequence). This CDR3 contains 16 residues. The V and J ends lost 0 bases and 1 base, in that order; junction bases with no gene match: 6. The CDR3 DNA follows: TGTGCCTGGAGTGTTGCGAGCGGGGGCCGCACAGATACGCAGTATTTT. Its translation is CAWSVASGGRTDTQYF.

The chain uses TRBV5-1 and TRBJ2-7; TRBD1 agrees at 7 bases. CDR3 length: 15 residues. J gave up 0 bases and V 0 bases, and 3 bases lay outside the gene matches. Germline CDR1 and CDR2: SGHRS and YFSETQ. The CDR3 DNA is TGCGCCAGCAGCTTGGGACAGGGATTCTCCTACGAGCAGTACTTC. This gives the protein CASSLGQGFSYEQYF.

The V call is TRBV30, the J call TRBJ1-3; D unclear. The length of the CDR3 is 13 residues. CDR1 and CDR2 from the germline V gene are GTSNPN and SVGIG (reference sequence). V lost 4 bases, J lost 2 bases, and 9 bases lay in between. CDR3 coding DNA: TGTGCCTGGACCGCCGGGGCTGGAAACACCATATATTTT. Amino acids: CAWTAGAGNTIYF.

The chain combines TRBV7-6 with TRBJ1-5; D may be TRBD1 (5 bases). Trimming cost V 2 bases and J 4 bases, with 6 bases left between them. Germline V gives CDR1 SGHVS, CDR2 FNYEAQ. The CDR3 covers 13 residues. CDR3 sequence: CASSLRGNQPQHF. The DNA for the CDR3 is TGTGCCAGCAGCTTAAGGGGTAATCAGCCCCAGCATTTT.